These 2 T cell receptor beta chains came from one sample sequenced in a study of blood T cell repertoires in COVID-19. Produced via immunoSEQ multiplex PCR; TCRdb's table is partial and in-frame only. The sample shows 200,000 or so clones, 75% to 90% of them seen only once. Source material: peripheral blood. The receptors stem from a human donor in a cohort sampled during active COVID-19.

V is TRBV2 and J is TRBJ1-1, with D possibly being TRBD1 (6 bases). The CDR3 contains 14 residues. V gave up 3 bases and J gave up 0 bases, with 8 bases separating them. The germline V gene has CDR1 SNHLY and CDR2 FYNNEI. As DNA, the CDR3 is TGTGCCAGCAGTGAGGACAGAATGAACACTGAAGCTTTCTTT. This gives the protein CASSEDRMNTEAFF.

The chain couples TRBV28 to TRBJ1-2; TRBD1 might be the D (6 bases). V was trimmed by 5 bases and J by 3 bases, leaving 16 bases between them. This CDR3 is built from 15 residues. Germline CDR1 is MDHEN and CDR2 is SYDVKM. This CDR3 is CASSEGGETYYGYTF. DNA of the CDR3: TGTGCCAGCAGTGAGGGGGGGGAGACTTACTATGGCTACACCTTC.